These 5 T cell receptor beta chains came from one sample sequenced in a study of CD8 T cells in Susac syndrome. An amount of RNA that ranged from roughly 0.45 to 1 ug was reverse transcribed with random hexamers. MiXCR was run by TCRdb on the immunoSEQ multiplex PCR reads, yielding one entry per CDR3 protein. The sample comprises a few hundred thousand distinct CDR3 sequences, approximately 85% of which are singletons, and 0.12% rests with the top ten. The sequenced sample was CD8+ T cells from PBMCs. The receptors come from a human donor with multiple sclerosis.

This chain connects TRBV12-3 or TRBV12-4 to TRBJ1-1, with D uncertain. The V gene lost 3 bases and the J gene lost 5 bases, with 7 bases spanning the gap. The CDR3 consists of 12 residues. CDR3: CASSFALTEAFF. CDR3 bases: TGTGCCAGCAGTTTCGCCCTTACTGAAGCTTTCTTT.

A single count supports this clonotype. V gene TRBV27 combines with J gene TRBJ1-2; the match to TRBD1 covers 9 bases. The CDR3 is 18 residues long. Germline trimming cut 6 bases from V and 6 bases from J; bases unmatched to any gene: 20. CDR1 MNHEY and CDR2 SMNVEV come from the germline V gene (reference sequence). The CDR3 nucleotides are TGTGCCAGCAGCCCCCCGGGCCTATTGGGACAGGGAATGGATGGCTACACCTTC. This codes for CASSPPGLLGQGMDGYTF.

V gene TRBV19 combines with J gene TRBJ2-7; D possibly matches TRBD1 or TRBD2 (5 bases each). Germline values: CDR1 LNHDA, CDR2 SQIVND (reference sequence). Trimming cost V 5 bases and J 1 base, with 15 bases left between them. The CDR3 extends over 15 amino acids. CDR3 DNA sequence: TGTGCCAGTAGTCCAGGGAGTCGGGGATCCTACGAGCAGTACTTC. It specifies CASSPGSRGSYEQYF.

The chain recombines TRBV4-1 with TRBJ2-7; D may be TRBD2 (5 bases). V lost 1 base and J lost 2, with 9 bases in between. There are 14 residues in the CDR3. Germline V gene data show CDR1 as MGHRA and CDR2 as YSYEKL. CDR3 bases: TGCGCCAGCAGCCAAGCCGGGAAAACCTACGAGCAGTACTTC. Translation: CASSQAGKTYEQYF.

This chain joins TRBV7-6 and TRBJ1-4, with no clear D. The CDR3 has 17 amino acids. Per germline, CDR1 SGHVS and CDR2 FNYEAQ. V was pared by 1 base and J by 0 bases, with 12 bases between. This chain's CDR3 is CASSLGRPAATNEKLFF. In DNA, the CDR3 is TGTGCCAGCAGCTTAGGTCGGCCAGCTGCAACTAATGAAAAACTGTTTTTT. Complete variable domain (other parts from reference TRBV7-6 and TRBJ1-4): GAGVSQSPRYKVTKRGQDVALRCDPISGHVSLYWYRQALGQGPEFLTYFNYEAQQDKSGLPNDRFSAERPEGSISTLTIQRTEQRDSAMYRCASSLGRPAATNEKLFFGSGTQLSVL.